This entry concerns a single TCR beta chain. The sample holds one count of this clone. The specificity of this receptor is unknown. Per-nucleotide qualities are absent, and no much larger clonotype sits a single base away. These data belong to a study of blood T cell repertoires in COVID-19 (dated by TCRdb to 2018 to 2021). Study-wide context: The collaborator samples originated in the United States, Italy and Spain and spanned the acute and convalescent phases of COVID-19. The material from the prospective study consisted of cDNA or gDNA derived from T cells, B-cell-depleted T cells, or PBMCs. The dataset comprised deeply sampled blood TCRbeta repertoires from subjects exposed to, actively infected with, or recovered from COVID-19. A freely available public database, intended as a resource for researchers studying the immune response to SARS-CoV-2, is where the repertoires were released. The samples were drawn from two sources: the first 160 participants of the ongoing ImmuneRACE study, and approximately 1,300 subjects contributed by 6 global collaborators. The sample metadata nearly always contained a de-identified subject ID, COVID-19 status, age in years and sex. Where available, HLA class I and class II types were taken from metadata supplied by the sample provider and were not determined by assay-based typing.

TCRbeta CDR3 regions were amplified from genomic DNA by means of the immunoSEQ Assay, a bias-controlled multiplex PCR. Under the source paper's analysis protocol: Nucleated cell counts per sample were estimated from amplification of reference gene primers within the assay. Sequence reads were collapsed and filtered to measure the absolute abundance of every unique TCRbeta CDR3 rearrangement. For each sample, productive Simpson clonality was calculated by taking the square root of Simpson's diversity index across productive rearrangements. What TCRdb holds here is the immuneACCESS table cut down to in-frame rearrangements. Part of the clones is not present; checked against another copy, under half of the missing clones reflect an unresolved V gene, and the others are unexplained. V and J calls and clone size are as listed in that table; D and trimming were resolved from the DNA. Within this sample are 75,000 to 95,000 clones, with roughly nine tenths of them counted one time only. Jointly, the top ten make up 5% to 5.5% of the sample.

The collaborating institutions used their own protocols to collect whole blood in K2EDTA tubes. For TCRbeta analysis, collaborator samples were shipped as frozen whole blood, as isolated PBMCs, or as DNA extracted from either sample type. The research as a whole found: The quantity of clinical and demographic metadata differed by source and by participant and was supplied without curation.

Trimmed from V: 4 bases; trimmed from J: 5 bases; junction bases lacking a gene match: 5. CDR1 MNHEY and CDR2 SMNVEV are derived from the germline V gene (reference sequence). The CDR3 holds 14 amino acids from the cysteine to the phenylalanine. Only the CDR3 region is kept as DNA, spanning 42 bases read in frame from base 1. Sequencing was done on a sample of peripheral blood. The clonotype originates from a man in his 60s with acute or convalescent COVID-19. Rearrangement joined TRBV27 to TRBJ1-1, with 9 bases matching TRBD1. The CDR3 region has the sequence CASSSTGGRTEAFF. The nucleotides are TGTGCCAGCAGTTCAACAGGGGGCAGAACTGAAGCTTTCTTT.